These 30 T cell receptor beta chains came from one sample sequenced in a study of T cell repertoires in cytomegalovirus infection. TCRdb ran MiXCR on the reads and lists one entry per CDR3 protein. The table lists about 310,000 distinct CDR3 sequences, around 10% of them singletons, with less than 3% in the top ten. Source material: PBMCs. These receptors were taken from a human donor in good health (CMV status not recorded). Some clones in this sample may be carry-over from other donors' samples.

This chain uses TRBV25-1 with TRBJ1-2; a possible D gene is TRBD1 (6 bases). Germline loops: CDR1 MGHDK, CDR2 SYGVNS. This CDR3 contains 14 residues. V shed 1 base and J shed 4 bases, with 10 bases lying between them. The CDR3 sequence: CASSELGGLYGYTF. The DNA of the CDR3 is TGTGCCAGCAGTGAATTAGGGGGACTCTATGGCTACACCTTC.

The V and J genes are TRBV18 and TRBJ1-5; D gene uncertain. Germline loops: CDR1 KGHSH, CDR2 LQKENI. V was trimmed by 2 bases and J by 7 bases, leaving 9 bases between them. The CDR3 length is 13 residues. Here the CDR3 reads CASSPGLEQPQHF. The CDR3 nucleotides read TGTGCCAGCTCACCAGGGTTGGAACAGCCCCAGCATTTT.

This clonotype appeared many times. The chain combines TRBV5-1 with TRBJ2-3; D uncertain. The CDR3 consists of 12 residues. The germline V and J ends were trimmed by 3 bases and 10 bases, with 12 bases remaining between them. Germline CDR1 reads SGHRS; CDR2 reads YFSETQ. The CDR3 protein is CASSSDIRSQYF. The CDR3, as DNA: TGCGCCAGCAGCTCTGACATCCGGTCGCAGTATTTT.

This clonotype was counted ten times or more. The chain links TRBV7-2 to TRBJ2-1; D perhaps matches TRBD1 (7 bases). Germline V gene lookup returns CDR1 SGHTA and CDR2 FQGNSA. The CDR3 runs 16 residues. V dropped 0 bases and J dropped 2 bases, with 11 bases sitting between them. The CDR3: CASSLAGRGAYNEQFF. CDR3 nucleotide sequence: TGTGCCAGCAGCTTAGCAGGCAGGGGGGCCTACAATGAGCAGTTCTTC.

The sample holds many counts of this clonotype. The chain recombines TRBV14 with TRBJ1-1; unclear D gene. The germline V gene encodes CDR1 SGHDN and CDR2 FVKESK. Trimming pared 6 bases from V and 4 bases from J, leaving 18 bases between. This CDR3 region has 15 residues. The CDR3 DNA sequence: TGTGCCAGCAGTGCGAGGAGGACGAGGCGCACTGAAGCTTTCTTT. Translation gives CASSARRTRRTEAFF.

In its sample, this clonotype was seen a few times. This chain links TRBV20-1 with TRBJ1-1, with 9 nucleotides matching TRBD1. The CDR3 extends over 17 amino acids. V was pared by 0 bases and J by 1 base, with 9 bases of the junction left unmatched. Germline V gene data show CDR1 as DFQATT and CDR2 as SNEGSKA (reference sequence). The CDR3 protein is CSARDPTGGFANTEAFF. As DNA, the CDR3 is TGCAGTGCTAGAGATCCGACAGGGGGATTCGCGAACACTGAAGCTTTCTTT.

The table lists this clonotype with many counts. This rearrangement joins TRBV6-2 or TRBV6-3 to TRBJ2-3; a possible D gene is TRBD2 (7 bases). The CDR3 length is 15 residues. Trimming removed 2 bases at V and 1 base at J, with 10 bases between. Germline lookup yields CDR1 MNHEY and CDR2 SVGEGT. In nucleotides, the CDR3 is TGTGCCAGCAGTTACACGGGGGGCCGCACAGATACGCAGTATTTT. Amino acid sequence: CASSYTGGRTDTQYF.

This clonotype was seen many times. This sequence joins TRBV6-2 or TRBV6-3 and TRBJ1-5, with 7 nucleotides matching TRBD1. Unmatched junction bases numbered 5, after V lost 2 bases and J lost 7 bases. The CDR3 consists of 14 residues. Looked up from germline, CDR1 is MNHEY and CDR2 is SVGEGT. CDR3 loop: CASSYASDRQPQHF. The CDR3, as DNA: TGTGCCAGCAGTTACGCATCGGACAGGCAGCCCCAGCATTTT.

This clonotype was detected many times. V is TRBV7-2 and J is TRBJ2-1; D gene ambiguous. There are 14 residues in the CDR3. Germline CDR1 reads SGHTA; CDR2 reads FQGNSA. Deletions cut 5 bases from V and 6 bases from J, with 14 bases between. The CDR3 DNA follows: TGTGCCAGCAGCCCGCCCCGGACCGGCAATGAGCAGTTCTTC. Its protein is CASSPPRTGNEQFF.

This rearrangement joins TRBV20-1 to TRBJ1-2; 10 bases line up with TRBD1. The CDR3 has 12 residues. The germline V gene has CDR1 DFQATT and CDR2 SNEGSKA (reference sequence). V trimming: 6 bases; J trimming: 6 bases; junction bases outside the gene matches: 4. The CDR3 region is CSAGQGRNGYTF. The CDR3 DNA reads as TGCAGTGCGGGACAGGGGAGAAATGGCTACACCTTC.

The chain recombines TRBV7-9 with TRBJ2-1; possible D gene TRBD2, 6 bases. The CDR3 loop spans 15 amino acids. Germline V gene data show CDR1 as SEHNR and CDR2 as FQNEAQ (reference sequence). Trimming removed 1 base from V and 5 bases from J, with 12 bases in between. Here the CDR3 reads CASSLVVLANNEQFF. The CDR3 DNA reads TGTGCCAGCAGCTTAGTGGTTCTAGCGAACAATGAGCAGTTCTTC.

The chain couples TRBV20-1 to TRBJ1-1; 8 nucleotides agree with TRBD1. Germline V gene data show CDR1 as DFQATT and CDR2 as SNEGSKA (reference sequence). This CDR3 has 14 amino acids. With 2 bases clipped from V and 4 bases from J, the junction kept 6 bases outside the gene matches. CDR3 sequence reads: CSARKTGQGTEAFF. The CDR3 DNA is TGCAGTGCTAGAAAGACCGGACAGGGCACTGAAGCTTTCTTT.

The table lists this clonotype with many counts. The V and J genes are TRBV7-2 and TRBJ2-3; TRBD2 is a possible D gene (6 bases). The CDR3 contains 15 residues. Looked up from germline, CDR1 is SGHTA and CDR2 is FQGNSA. V lost 4 bases, J lost 0 bases, and 11 bases lay in between. The CDR3 coding sequence is TGTGCCAGCAGCTCCGGGACTGGTAGCACAGATACGCAGTATTTT. Amino acids: CASSSGTGSTDTQYF.

This clonotype was seen a few times. The V gene is TRBV7-2, the J gene TRBJ2-2; maybe TRBD1 (6 bases). Germline V lookup: CDR1 SGHTA, CDR2 FQGNSA. Between the trimmed V and J ends, which lost 1 base and 4 bases, there was a span of 13 bases. The CDR3 has 16 amino acids. The CDR3 region is CASSLVYGQFTGELFF. In DNA form, the CDR3 reads TGTGCCAGCAGCTTAGTATATGGACAGTTCACCGGGGAGCTGTTTTTT.

The chain is built from TRBV9 and TRBJ1-6, with D uncertain. Trimming cost V 4 bases and J 10 bases, with 15 bases left between them. Germline V gene data show CDR1 as SGDLS and CDR2 as YYNGEE. The CDR3 consists of 14 residues. As DNA, the CDR3 is TGTGCCAGCAGCTTCGAAGGTAATGACTCACCCCTCCACTTT. This sequence encodes CASSFEGNDSPLHF.

This clonotype was counted many times. The rearrangement joins TRBV20-1 to TRBJ2-5; the D is unclear. CDR3 size: 11 residues. Germline V gene lookup returns CDR1 DFQATT and CDR2 SNEGSKA (reference sequence). V gave up 3 bases and J gave up 9 bases, with 11 bases separating them. CDR3 sequence: CSASVLGAQYF. CDR3 coding DNA: TGCAGTGCTAGTGTGCTTGGGGCCCAGTACTTC.

The DNA for the CDR3 is TGTGCCAGCAGCTTACGCTACTATGCCCGTGGGGTGGCGAACACTGAAGCTTTCTTT. Amino acid sequence: CASSLRYYARGVANTEAFF. The rearrangement joins TRBV11-2 to TRBJ1-1; D remains unclear. The length of the CDR3 is 19 residues. Germline V gene sequence: CDR1 SGHAT, CDR2 FQNNGV. V shed 2 bases and J shed 1 base, with 23 bases lying between them.

This clonotype was seen many times. This sequence joins TRBV7-2 and TRBJ1-2; possibly TRBD1 for D (5 bases). CDR3 length: 14 amino acids. Trimming pared 6 bases from V and 0 bases from J, leaving 11 bases between. The germline V gene has CDR1 SGHTA and CDR2 FQGNSA. CDR3 DNA: TGTGCCAGCAGGCGTGGGGGGTCTAACTATGGCTACACCTTC. Protein: CASRRGGSNYGYTF.

In this sample, this clonotype turned up many times. The V call is TRBV7-9, the J call TRBJ2-5, with D possibly TRBD1 on 5 matching bases. The V gene lost 5 bases and the J gene lost 3 bases, with 13 bases spanning the gap. This CDR3 is built from 14 residues. CDR1 is SEHNR, CDR2 FQNEAQ, per germline (reference sequence). The CDR3 DNA sequence: TGTGCCAGCAGCCCGACAGTCACAAAAGAGACCCAGTACTTC. It specifies CASSPTVTKETQYF.

This clonotype was found many times. The chain uses TRBV20-1 and TRBJ1-1, with D perhaps TRBD1 (6 bases). The V and J ends lost 3 bases and 4 bases respectively, with 18 bases between them. The CDR3 contains 15 residues. The germline V gene encodes CDR1 DFQATT and CDR2 SNEGSKA (reference sequence). In DNA, the CDR3 is TGCAGTGCTAGGACCGACAGGAGCCGTGGCACTGAAGCTTTCTTT. Residues: CSARTDRSRGTEAFF.

The V and J genes are TRBV28 and TRBJ2-3; TRBD2 aligns across 9 bases. The CDR3 runs 17 residues. Germline V lookup: CDR1 MDHEN, CDR2 SYDVKM. J gave up 2 bases and V 2 bases, and 8 bases lay outside the gene matches. This CDR3 is CASSLGGGGGLTDTQYF. Here the CDR3 DNA reads TGTGCCAGCAGTTTAGGAGGCGGGGGGGGACTCACAGATACGCAGTATTTT.

This clonotype came up many times. This chain links TRBV29-1 with TRBJ2-5; 8 positions match TRBD2. Germline CDR1 reads SQVTM; CDR2 reads ANQGSEA. The CDR3 loop spans 13 amino acids. Germline trimming cut 4 bases from V and 4 bases from J; bases unmatched to any gene: 5. The CDR3 region has the DNA TGCAGCGTTGGCCCCCGGGGGGGAGAGACCCAGTACTTC. Its protein is CSVGPRGGETQYF.

This clonotype was seen many times. The chain uses TRBV7-8 and TRBJ1-5, with D unclear. V shed 4 bases and J shed 0 bases, with 13 bases lying between them. This CDR3 is 16 amino acids long. Germline values: CDR1 SGHVS, CDR2 FQNEAQ. The chain's CDR3 is CASSWRGVGSNQPQHF. The CDR3 DNA is TGTGCCAGCAGCTGGCGCGGGGTCGGTAGCAATCAGCCCCAGCATTTT. The whole variable domain, remainder taken from reference TRBV7-8 and TRBJ1-5, is GAGVSQSPRYKVAKRGQDVALRCDPISGHVSLFWYQQALGQGPEFLTYFQNEAQLDKSGLPSDRFFAERPEGSVSTLKIQRTQQEDSAVYLCASSWRGVGSNQPQHFGDGTRLSIL.

This clonotype has at least ten counts. The chain joins TRBV18 to TRBJ1-4; 8 nucleotides agree with TRBD1. The CDR3 loop spans 15 amino acids. Germline-derived CDR1 and CDR2 are KGHSH and LQKENI. V lost 6 bases to trimming and J lost 8 bases; unmatched junction nucleotides: 11. The CDR3: CASSQAGTGQEKLFF. Written as DNA, the CDR3 is TGTGCCAGCTCTCAAGCCGGGACAGGTCAAGAAAAACTGTTTTTT.

This clonotype was counted ten times or more. The gene calls are TRBV7-2 and TRBJ1-2, with TRBD1 identical over 8 bases. The CDR3 length is 15 residues. V dropped 5 bases and J dropped 6; count of bases not matched to a gene: 11. Germline CDR1 reads SGHTA; CDR2 reads FQGNSA. The CDR3 nucleotides read TGTGCCAGCAGCGCTTGGACAGGGACCTTCGATGGCTACACCTTC. Translating it yields CASSAWTGTFDGYTF.

Many counts were recorded for this clonotype. The V call is TRBV27, the J call TRBJ1-4; TRBD1 agrees at 10 bases. The CDR3 covers 14 residues. The V and J ends lost 8 bases and 6 bases, in that order; junction bases with no gene match: 6. Germline values: CDR1 MNHEY, CDR2 SMNVEV (reference sequence). The DNA for the CDR3 is TGTGCCAGCCGAATGGGACAGGGGTATGAAAAACTGTTTTTT. Amino acids: CASRMGQGYEKLFF.

This clonotype showed up many times. The chain uses TRBV7-9 and TRBJ2-5; a weak D match, TRBD1 (5 bases). Germline V gene data show CDR1 as SEHNR and CDR2 as FQNEAQ (reference sequence). V lost 8 bases and J lost 4, with 14 bases in between. The CDR3 spans 13 residues. The DNA for the CDR3 is TGTGCCAGCGCAAAGGGGTGGGGAGAGACCCAGTACTTC. It translates to CASAKGWGETQYF.

The gene calls are TRBV5-1 and TRBJ2-2, with D perhaps TRBD1 (6 bases). Germline CDR1 is SGHRS and CDR2 is YFSETQ. The CDR3 loop spans 15 amino acids. Trimming stripped 4 bases from V and 4 bases from J, with 14 bases between. Written as DNA, the CDR3 is TGCGCCAGCAGCCGTCGACAGGCCCCCACCGGGGAGCTGTTTTTT. It yields the protein CASSRRQAPTGELFF.

This clonotype showed up many times. The V and J genes are TRBV12-3 or TRBV12-4 and TRBJ2-6; no clear D. V was cut by 3 bases and J by 2 bases, with 11 bases left in between. The CDR3 is 16 amino acids. The CDR3 loop is CASSLNGTPGANVLTF. Written as DNA, the CDR3 is TGTGCCAGCAGTTTGAACGGAACTCCTGGGGCCAACGTCCTGACTTTC.

As regards this clonotype: Sequence at one end of the junction differs from germline and may be a read error. The rearrangement joins TRBV6-8 to TRBJ2-7, with 7 nucleotides matching TRBD1. This CDR3 region has 15 residues. Germline CDR1 reads MNHGY; CDR2 reads SAAAGT. As DNA, the CDR3 is TGTGTCAGCAGCCGGGACAGCCTGGTCACCTACGAGCAGTACTTC. Its protein product is CVSSRDSLVTYEQYF.